Shown below are 26 T cell receptor beta chains from a single sample sequenced in a study of blood T cell repertoires in COVID-19. The table came from immunoSEQ multiplex PCR; TCRdb's copy has only in-frame clones and leaves some out. The data show around 270,000 clones, approximately 86% seen once. Sequenced sample: peripheral blood. The receptors stem from a human donor with COVID-19, enrolled during active disease. The donor label of this sample is uncertain.

The CDR3 sequence: CASSINRETEAFF. As DNA, the CDR3 is TGTGCCAGTAGTATAAACAGGGAAACTGAAGCTTTCTTT. V and J are TRBV19 and TRBJ1-1, with D possibly being TRBD1 (6 bases). Trimming shortened V by 2 bases and J by 5 bases, and 9 bases separated the two germline ends. Per germline, CDR1 LNHDA and CDR2 SQIVND (reference sequence). This CDR3 region has 13 residues. Using reference TRBV19 and TRBJ1-1 for the parts outside the CDR3, the full variable domain is DGGITQSPKYLFRKEGQNVTLSCEQNLNHDAMYWYRQDPGQGLRLIYYSQIVNDFQKGDIAEGYSVSREKKESFPLTVTSAQKNPTAFYLCASSINRETEAFFGQGTRLTVV.

A note on this clone: This may arise from a read error, as a much more abundant clone is one base away. Other DNA sequences of this sample code for an identical CDR3. The rearrangement joins TRBV7-2 to TRBJ1-1, with D unresolved. The germline gives CDR1 SGHTA, CDR2 FQGNSA. The CDR3 is 13 amino acids. The V gene lost 3 bases and the J gene lost 1 base, with 6 bases spanning the gap. This CDR3 reads CASSFEGNTEAFF. CDR3 bases: TGTGCCAGCAGCTTCGAGGGGAACACTGAAGCTTTCTTT.

The chain links TRBV12-3 or TRBV12-4 to TRBJ1-1; tentatively, D is TRBD1 (6 bases). The CDR3 length is 12 residues. The V and J ends lost 6 bases and 7 bases respectively, with 12 bases between them. CDR3 nucleotides: TGTGCCAGCAGCCGCACAGGGTTTGAAGCTTTCTTT. It encodes CASSRTGFEAFF.

The chain carries TRBV19 and TRBJ1-5; maybe TRBD1 (5 bases). The CDR3 runs to 14 residues. CDR1 LNHDA and CDR2 SQIVND come from the germline V gene (reference sequence). Trimming took off 3 bases at V and 4 bases at J, with 10 bases between the two ends. The CDR3, as DNA: TGTGCCAGTAGTATGCAGGGTCCGAATCAGCCCCAGCATTTT. It codes for CASSMQGPNQPQHF. The full variable domain, its missing parts supplied by reference TRBV19 and TRBJ1-5, is DGGITQSPKYLFRKEGQNVTLSCEQNLNHDAMYWYRQDPGQGLRLIYYSQIVNDFQKGDIAEGYSVSREKKESFPLTVTSAQKNPTAFYLCASSMQGPNQPQHFGDGTRLSIL.

This clone was counted once. The V and J genes are TRBV28 and TRBJ2-1; the match to TRBD2 covers 9 bases. Trimming removed 3 bases from V and 4 bases from J; junction bases left unmatched: 10. Germline V lookup: CDR1 MDHEN, CDR2 SYDVKM. The CDR3 contains 17 residues. The CDR3 region is CASSFASGTVGYNEQFF. The CDR3 DNA sequence: TGTGCCAGCAGTTTTGCTAGCGGGACTGTAGGATACAATGAGCAGTTCTTC.

CDR3 sequence: CASQAGGTEKLFF. In DNA form, the CDR3 reads TGCGCCAGCCAGGCAGGGGGTACTGAAAAACTGTTTTTT. The J gene is TRBJ1-4, the V gene TRBV10-1; 7 positions match TRBD1. CDR1 is WNHNN and CDR2 is SYGVQD in the germline V gene (reference sequence). The ends lost 8 bases at V and 7 bases at J; junction bases unmatched: 7. The CDR3 is made up of 13 amino acids.

J is TRBJ2-4 and V is TRBV2; 7 nucleotides agree with TRBD1. The germline CDR1 and CDR2 sequences are SNHLY and FYNNEI. V lost 6 bases, J lost 5 bases, and 16 bases stayed unmatched. CDR3 length equals 17 residues. This CDR3 is CASSDSWPGQTENIQYF. The CDR3, as DNA: TGTGCCAGCAGCGACTCCTGGCCGGGACAGACCGAAAACATTCAGTACTTC.

The chain joins TRBV7-8 to TRBJ2-2; the match to TRBD2 covers 7 bases. Germline loops: CDR1 SGHVS, CDR2 FQNEAQ. Trimming removed 1 base from V and 3 bases from J; junction bases left unmatched: 5. This CDR3 spans 16 amino acids. CDR3 residues: CASSLDRTRYTGELFF. The CDR3 coding sequence is TGTGCCAGCAGCTTAGATAGGACTAGATACACCGGGGAGCTGTTTTTT.

This chain joins TRBV19 and TRBJ1-1; the D is unclear. Germline lookup yields CDR1 LNHDA and CDR2 SQIVND (reference sequence). Trimming removed 2 bases from V and 1 base from J, with 5 bases in between. CDR3 size: 13 residues. CDR3 residues: CASSIRWNTEAFF. The CDR3 DNA follows: TGTGCCAGTAGTATACGGTGGAACACTGAAGCTTTCTTT.

The chain carries TRBV28 and TRBJ1-3; D is perhaps TRBD1 (5 bases). Germline CDR1 and CDR2: MDHEN and SYDVKM. Trimming removed 2 bases from V and 2 bases from J, with 10 bases in between. There are 15 residues in the CDR3. The CDR3 DNA reads as TGTGCCAGCAGTTTAATAGGGGCTGCTGGAAACACCATATATTTT. Its protein product is CASSLIGAAGNTIYF.

V is TRBV10-3 and J is TRBJ2-2, with 8 positions matching TRBD1. The CDR3 covers 17 residues. CDR1 and CDR2 (germline): ENHRY, SYGVKD. Losses at the gene ends were 2 bases for V and 1 base for J; bases not matched to a gene: 6. The CDR3, as DNA: TGTGCCATCAGTGAGCCCACCGGGACAGGGAACACCGGGGAGCTGTTTTTT. Protein: CAISEPTGTGNTGELFF.

This clone was found a few times. The chain employs TRBV28 and TRBJ2-5, with 8 bases aligning to TRBD1. The V gene end was trimmed by 6 bases and the J gene end by 4 bases; junction bases not matched to a gene: 7. The CDR3 covers 14 residues. The germline gives CDR1 MDHEN, CDR2 SYDVKM. CDR3 sequence reads: CASRPDRGRETQYF. CDR3 nucleotides: TGTGCCAGCAGACCCGACAGGGGCCGAGAGACCCAGTACTTC.

The chain joins TRBV4-3 to TRBJ1-2, with 9 bases identical to TRBD1. This CDR3 has 17 amino acids. Trimming took 4 bases from V and 4 from J; bases not matched to a gene: 13. The germline V gene has CDR1 LGHNA and CDR2 YSLEER. The CDR3 DNA reads as TGCGCCAGCAGCCCGACGGACAGGGGCACGTGGAGCTATGGCTACACCTTC. Amino acid sequence: CASSPTDRGTWSYGYTF.

V gene TRBV6-1 combines with J gene TRBJ1-6; D is undetermined. The germline CDR1 and CDR2 sequences are MNHNS and SASEGT. V shed 10 bases and J shed 6 bases, with 19 bases lying between them. The length of the CDR3 is 15 residues. DNA for the CDR3: TGTGCCACCAAGCCAGGATCCAGCCCTAATTCACCCCTCCACTTT. Residues: CATKPGSSPNSPLHF.

The CDR3 spells CASSEVGGFGNTIYF. The CDR3 coding sequence is TGTGCCAGCAGCGAGGTTGGAGGGTTTGGAAACACCATATATTTT. The V call is TRBV9, the J call TRBJ1-3; D unresolved. With 3 bases removed from V and 3 bases from J, the gap between germline ends came to 13 bases. Germline CDR1 reads SGDLS; CDR2 reads YYNGEE. There are 15 residues in the CDR3.

The genes are TRBV4-1 and TRBJ2-2, with a weak D call TRBD2 (6 bases). The CDR3 is 16 residues long. Germline V lookup: CDR1 MGHRA, CDR2 YSYEKL. The V end lost 4 bases, the J end lost 0 bases, and 12 bases lay between the germline ends. CDR3 loop: CASSRGVAANTGELFF. CDR3 DNA sequence: TGCGCCAGCAGCCGAGGAGTAGCGGCGAACACCGGGGAGCTGTTTTTT.

The rearrangement links TRBV25-1 to TRBJ2-7; maybe TRBD1 (6 bases). Trimming left V 9 bases short and J 9 bases short, with 24 bases between. There are 14 residues in the CDR3. Germline CDR1 is MGHDK and CDR2 is SYGVNS. Here the CDR3 reads CASRARGQGRGQYF. As DNA, the CDR3 is TGTGCCAGTAGGGCCCGAGGGCAGGGGAGAGGGCAGTACTTC.

This CDR3 is CASRRGGSEKLFF. In nucleotides, the CDR3 is TGTGCCAGCAGACGAGGGGGTTCTGAAAAACTGTTTTTT. This chain connects TRBV14 to TRBJ1-4, with D perhaps matching TRBD1 (6 bases). V shed 6 bases and J shed 7 bases, with 12 bases lying between them. This CDR3 comprises 13 residues. Germline V gene data show CDR1 as SGHDN and CDR2 as FVKESK.

The chain couples TRBV7-9 to TRBJ2-1; TRBD2 agrees at 8 bases. Trimming took 5 bases from V and 8 from J; bases not matched to a gene: 11. CDR3 length equals 15 residues. The germline gives CDR1 SEHNR, CDR2 FQNEAQ (reference sequence). CDR3 sequence (DNA): TGTGCCAGCAGCCCCACTGGGACTAGTTTTGATGAGCAGTTCTTC. This encodes CASSPTGTSFDEQFF.

The rearrangement joins TRBV6-5 to TRBJ1-5; 7 nucleotides agree with TRBD1. This CDR3 is 12 amino acids long. With 8 bases clipped from V and 5 bases from J, the junction kept 3 bases outside the gene matches. In germline, CDR1 is MNHEY, CDR2 SVGAGI. CDR3 bases: TGTGCCAGCGGGGACAGCTATCAGCCCCAGCATTTT. The encoded protein is CASGDSYQPQHF.

V usage is TRBV20-1 and J usage is TRBJ1-5, with D unclear. The germline V and J ends were trimmed by 3 bases and 4 bases, with 10 bases remaining between them. Germline CDR1 DFQATT, CDR2 SNEGSKA (reference sequence). This CDR3 contains 13 residues. The chain's CDR3 is CSASATGNQPQHF. The CDR3 DNA sequence: TGCAGTGCTAGTGCAACCGGGAATCAGCCCCAGCATTTT.

The V and J genes are TRBV28 and TRBJ1-5; the D gene is possibly TRBD1 (6 bases). CDR1 and CDR2 from the germline V gene are MDHEN and SYDVKM. V dropped 1 base and J dropped 5 bases, with 9 bases sitting between them. The CDR3 totals 14 residues. CDR3 coding DNA: TGTGCCAGCAGTTTATTCTCAGGGGATCAGCCCCAGCATTTT. Translated, it gives CASSLFSGDQPQHF.

The chain recombines TRBV27 with TRBJ2-2, with D possibly being TRBD1 (5 bases). Trimming removed 5 bases from V and 4 bases from J, with 14 bases in between. CDR1 MNHEY and CDR2 SMNVEV come from the germline V gene (reference sequence). This CDR3 is built from 15 residues. CDR3 amino acids: CASSSRNRSTGELFF. As DNA, the CDR3 is TGTGCCAGCAGTAGTCGAAACAGGAGCACCGGGGAGCTGTTTTTT.

The V and J genes are TRBV28 and TRBJ1-1; D ambiguous. The CDR3 runs to 12 residues. V lost 3 bases and J lost 3, with 5 bases in between. CDR1 and CDR2 (germline): MDHEN, SYDVKM. The CDR3 DNA reads TGTGCCAGCAGTTTCCCCTACACTGAAGCTTTCTTT. It translates to CASSFPYTEAFF.

This chain joins TRBV6-4 and TRBJ1-6, with TRBD1 as a possible D gene (6 bases). There are 14 residues in the CDR3. Trimming pared 4 bases from V and 9 bases from J, leaving 13 bases between. Germline CDR1 reads MRHNA; CDR2 reads SNTAGT. The CDR3 DNA sequence: TGTGCCAGCAGTGCAGGGGTTGGCGGTTCACCCCTCCACTTT. The encoded protein is CASSAGVGGSPLHF.

This clone was picked up one time. The CDR3 nucleotides read TGTGCCAGCGTCCGGGACTTGGGGGGAAACACCATATATTTT. Translating it yields CASVRDLGGNTIYF. V usage is TRBV2 and J usage is TRBJ1-3; TRBD1 is a possible D gene (5 bases). Germline V gene data show CDR1 as SNHLY and CDR2 as FYNNEI. CDR3 length equals 14 residues. V was shortened by 8 bases and J by 4 bases, with 15 bases between the two germline ends.